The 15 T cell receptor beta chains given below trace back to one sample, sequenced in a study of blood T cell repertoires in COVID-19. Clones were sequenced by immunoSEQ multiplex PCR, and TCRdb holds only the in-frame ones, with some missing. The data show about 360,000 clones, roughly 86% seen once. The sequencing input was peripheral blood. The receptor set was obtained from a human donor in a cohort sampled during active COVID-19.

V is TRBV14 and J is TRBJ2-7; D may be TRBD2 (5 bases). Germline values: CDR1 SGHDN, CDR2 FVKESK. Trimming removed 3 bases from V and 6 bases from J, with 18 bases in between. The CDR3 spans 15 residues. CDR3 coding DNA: TGTGCCAGCAGCCAGGCCGGGCGACCCCGGGGCGAGCAGTACTTC. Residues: CASSQAGRPRGEQYF.

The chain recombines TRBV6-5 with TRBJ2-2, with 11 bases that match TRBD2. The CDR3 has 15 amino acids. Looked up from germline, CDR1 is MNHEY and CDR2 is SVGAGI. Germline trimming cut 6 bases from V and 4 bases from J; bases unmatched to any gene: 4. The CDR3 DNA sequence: TGTGCCAGCAGCCCGGGACTAGCGGTCACCGGGGAGCTGTTTTTT. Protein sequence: CASSPGLAVTGELFF.

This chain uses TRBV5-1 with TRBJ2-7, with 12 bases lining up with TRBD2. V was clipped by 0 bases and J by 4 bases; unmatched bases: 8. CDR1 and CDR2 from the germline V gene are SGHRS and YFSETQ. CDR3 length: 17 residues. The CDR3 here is CASSLGPGTSGLYEQYF. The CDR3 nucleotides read TGCGCCAGCAGCTTGGGTCCGGGGACTAGCGGGCTGTACGAGCAGTACTTC.

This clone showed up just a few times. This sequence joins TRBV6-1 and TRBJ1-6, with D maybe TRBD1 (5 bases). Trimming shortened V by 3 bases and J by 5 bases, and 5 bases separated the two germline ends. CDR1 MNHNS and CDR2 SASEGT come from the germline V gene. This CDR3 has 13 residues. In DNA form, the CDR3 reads TGTGCCAGCAGTGACAGGGATAATTCACCCCTCCACTTT. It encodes CASSDRDNSPLHF.

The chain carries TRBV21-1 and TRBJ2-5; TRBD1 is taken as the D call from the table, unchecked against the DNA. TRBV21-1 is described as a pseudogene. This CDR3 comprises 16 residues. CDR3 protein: CASHQQGLGLQETQYF. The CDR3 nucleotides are TGTGCCAGCCACCAACAGGGCTTAGGTCTCCAAGAGACCCAGTACTTC.

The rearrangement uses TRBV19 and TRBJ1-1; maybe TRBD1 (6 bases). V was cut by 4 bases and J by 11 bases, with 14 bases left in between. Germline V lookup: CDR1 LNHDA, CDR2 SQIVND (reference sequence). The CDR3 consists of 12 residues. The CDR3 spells CASSSGGHKAFF. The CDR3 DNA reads TGTGCCAGTAGTAGCGGGGGGCATAAGGCTTTCTTT.

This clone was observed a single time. CDR3 loop: CASTGGREPGDTQYF. The CDR3 DNA follows: TGTGCCAGCACGGGGGGGCGGGAGCCCGGAGATACGCAGTATTTT. The rearrangement uses TRBV27 and TRBJ2-3; 8 bases fit TRBD2. The CDR3 extends over 15 amino acids. The germline CDR1 and CDR2 sequences are MNHEY and SMNVEV (reference sequence). J was trimmed by 5 bases and V by 7 bases; bases with no gene match: 11.

CDR3 region: CASSAGTSGTSSYNEQFF. In nucleotides, the CDR3 is TGTGCCAGCAGTGCCGGGACTAGCGGTACGAGCTCCTACAATGAGCAGTTCTTC. V and J are TRBV7-3 and TRBJ2-1, with 11 nucleotides matching TRBD2. With V trimmed by 6 bases and J by 0 bases, 10 bases remained unmatched. The CDR3 is 18 residues long. Germline V gene lookup returns CDR1 SGHTA and CDR2 FQGTGA.

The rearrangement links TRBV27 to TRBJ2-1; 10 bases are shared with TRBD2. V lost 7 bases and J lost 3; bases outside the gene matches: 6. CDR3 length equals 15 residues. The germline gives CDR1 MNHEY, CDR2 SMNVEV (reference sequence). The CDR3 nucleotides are TGTGCCAGCACAAGGGGGACTAGCGTCTACAATGAGCAGTTCTTC. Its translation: CASTRGTSVYNEQFF.

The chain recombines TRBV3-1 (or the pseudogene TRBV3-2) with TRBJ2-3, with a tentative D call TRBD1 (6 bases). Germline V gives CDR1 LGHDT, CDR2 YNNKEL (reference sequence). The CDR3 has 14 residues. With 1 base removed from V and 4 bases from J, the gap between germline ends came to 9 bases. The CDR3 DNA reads TGTGCCAGCAGCCAAGGGACAGCAGCAGATACGCAGTATTTT. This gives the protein CASSQGTAADTQYF.

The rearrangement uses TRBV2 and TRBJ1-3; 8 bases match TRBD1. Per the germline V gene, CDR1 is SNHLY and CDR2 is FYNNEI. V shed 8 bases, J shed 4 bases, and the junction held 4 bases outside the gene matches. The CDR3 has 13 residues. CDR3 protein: CASSYRGGNTIYF. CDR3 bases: TGTGCCAGCTCGTACAGGGGGGGAAACACCATATATTTT. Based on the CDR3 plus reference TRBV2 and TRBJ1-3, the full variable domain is EPEVTQTPSHQVTQMGQEVILRCVPISNHLYFYWYRQILGQKVEFLVSFYNNEISEKSEIFDDQFSVERPDGSNFTLKIRSTKLEDSAMYFCASSYRGGNTIYFGEGSWLTVV.

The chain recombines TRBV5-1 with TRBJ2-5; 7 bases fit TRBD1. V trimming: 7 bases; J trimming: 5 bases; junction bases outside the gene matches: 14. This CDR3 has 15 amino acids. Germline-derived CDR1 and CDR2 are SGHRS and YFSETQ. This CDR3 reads CASGAANRGEETQYF. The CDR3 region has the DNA TGCGCCAGCGGCGCCGCGAACAGGGGCGAGGAGACCCAGTACTTC.

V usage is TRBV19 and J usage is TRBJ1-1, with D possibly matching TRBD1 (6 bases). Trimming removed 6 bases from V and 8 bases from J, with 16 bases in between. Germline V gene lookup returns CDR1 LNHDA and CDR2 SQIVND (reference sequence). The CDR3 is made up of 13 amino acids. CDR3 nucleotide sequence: TGTGCCAGTAGCTACGTGCCGGGGGGCGAAGCTTTCTTT. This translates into CASSYVPGGEAFF.

CDR3 nucleotide sequence: TGTGCCAGCAGCCAACAAAAAAACACTGAAGCTTTCTTT. Its translation is CASSQQKNTEAFF. J is TRBJ1-1 and V is TRBV7-3; no clear D gene. Trimming took 5 bases from V and 2 from J, leaving 9 bases between them. This CDR3 has 13 amino acids. Per germline, CDR1 SGHTA and CDR2 FQGTGA.

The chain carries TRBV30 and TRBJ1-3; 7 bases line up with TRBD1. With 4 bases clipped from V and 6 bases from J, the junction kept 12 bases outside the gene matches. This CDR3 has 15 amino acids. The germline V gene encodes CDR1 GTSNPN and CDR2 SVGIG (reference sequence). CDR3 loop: CAWTIGRGQSNTIYF. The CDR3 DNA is TGTGCCTGGACGATCGGGAGGGGACAGTCAAACACCATATATTTT.